Each of the 21 T cell receptor beta chains below was sequenced from the same sample in a study of CD8+CD57+ T cells in acquired aplastic anemia. Using genomic DNA as the template, TCR beta VDJ and CDR3 profiling was carried out. TCRdb analysed the reads with MiXCR anew, one entry per CDR3 protein. The sample contains 200,000 or so distinct CDR3 sequences, less than 65% of which appear only once. Sequenced: sorted CD4+, CD8+, or CD8+CD57+ T cells (not recorded which) from PBMCs. These receptors were taken from a human donor with severe aplastic anemia or a healthy control (not recorded which).

This chain joins TRBV24-1 and TRBJ2-3; no definite D call. The germline CDR1 and CDR2 sequences are KGHDR and SFDVKD. The V gene lost 4 bases and the J gene lost 0 bases, with 7 bases spanning the gap. The CDR3 spans 14 residues. CDR3 protein: CATSDGLSTDTQYF. The DNA for the CDR3 is TGTGCCACCAGTGACGGGTTAAGCACAGATACGCAGTATTTT.

Points on this clonotype: A much bigger clone sits one base away, suggesting this may be a read error. The gene calls are TRBV4-3 and TRBJ2-1; 10 bases map to TRBD2. Germline V gene lookup returns CDR1 LGHNA and CDR2 YSLEER. CDR3 length equals 17 residues. Here the CDR3 DNA reads TGCGCCGGCAGCCAAGCGCAGGGACTAGCGACCGGCAATGAGCAGTTCTTC. Protein product: CAGSQAQGLATGNEQFF.

This rearrangement joins TRBV9 to TRBJ2-3; 11 nucleotides align to TRBD2. V was clipped by 4 bases and J by 4 bases; unmatched bases: 8. Germline CDR1 is SGDLS and CDR2 is YYNGEE. The CDR3 runs 16 residues. The CDR3 bases are TGTGCCAGCAGCCATAGCGGGGGGGCTGGGGCAGATACGCAGTATTTT. Translating gives CASSHSGGAGADTQYF.

The V gene is TRBV6-6, the J gene TRBJ2-7, with 11 bases fitting TRBD1. The V segment lost 8 bases and the J segment 6 bases; nucleotides outside the gene matches: 9. Germline CDR1 is MNHNY and CDR2 is SVGAGI (reference sequence). This CDR3 is 14 amino acids long. CDR3 DNA: TGTGCCAGCGGAACGTGGACAGGGGGCAGCGAGCAGTACTTC. Translation gives CASGTWTGGSEQYF.

This chain connects TRBV7-2 to TRBJ2-7; D is unclear. Trimming left V 5 bases short and J 2 bases short, with 13 bases between. CDR1 is SGHTA, CDR2 FQGNSA, per germline. CDR3 length: 14 residues. The CDR3 sequence: CASSPDPSTYEQYF. The CDR3 DNA reads as TGTGCCAGCAGCCCCGACCCCAGTACCTACGAGCAGTACTTC.

This rearrangement joins TRBV5-1 to TRBJ1-6; tentatively, D is TRBD1 (5 bases). The CDR3 is 12 amino acids. Germline CDR1 SGHRS, CDR2 YFSETQ. V lost 6 bases to trimming and J lost 5 bases, with 6 bases between them. The CDR3 coding sequence is TGCGCCAGCACCAGGGATAATTCACCCCTCCACTTT. It translates to CASTRDNSPLHF.

This chain joins TRBV19 and TRBJ1-2; weak D call: TRBD1 (6 bases). CDR3 length: 16 amino acids. V was clipped by 3 bases and J by 2 bases, with 16 bases between them. Germline V gene sequence: CDR1 LNHDA, CDR2 SQIVND (reference sequence). The CDR3 DNA reads as TGTGCCAGTAGTATCTATCCCGACAGGATCAACTATGGCTACACCTTC. It encodes CASSIYPDRINYGYTF. Full variable domain (missing parts from reference TRBV19 and TRBJ1-2): DGGITQSPKYLFRKEGQNVTLSCEQNLNHDAMYWYRQDPGQGLRLIYYSQIVNDFQKGDIAEGYSVSREKKESFPLTVTSAQKNPTAFYLCASSIYPDRINYGYTFGSGTRLTVV.

This chain uses TRBV5-4 with TRBJ1-2; possibly TRBD1 for D (5 bases). The CDR3 contains 14 residues. Germline V gene lookup returns CDR1 SGHNT and CDR2 YYREEE (reference sequence). V was pared by 2 bases and J by 5 bases, with 13 bases between. CDR3 bases: TGTGCCAGCAGCTTCTCAGGGATTGGTTATGGCTACACCTTC. Its protein product is CASSFSGIGYGYTF.

The J gene is TRBJ2-2, the V gene TRBV24-1; D gene uncertain. V gave up 4 bases and J gave up 4 bases, with 12 bases separating them. The CDR3 covers 15 residues. Germline V CDR1 and CDR2: KGHDR, SFDVKD. CDR3 residues: CATSDPVYATGELFF. CDR3 nucleotides: TGTGCCACCAGTGACCCAGTCTATGCCACCGGGGAGCTGTTTTTT.

The chain links TRBV7-2 to TRBJ1-1; possible D gene TRBD1, 6 bases. This CDR3 spans 14 amino acids. CDR1 SGHTA and CDR2 FQGNSA come from the germline V gene. V was clipped by 1 base and J by 1 base, with 7 bases between them. In nucleotides, the CDR3 is TGTGCCAGCAGCTTAGAGGGGGAGAACACTGAAGCTTTCTTT. Protein product: CASSLEGENTEAFF.

This clonotype was recorded many times. The chain joins TRBV7-8 to TRBJ1-2, with D possibly matching TRBD1 (5 bases). V shed 5 bases and J shed 4 bases, with 20 bases lying between them. Germline V lookup: CDR1 SGHVS, CDR2 FQNEAQ. This CDR3 comprises 16 residues. CDR3 sequence (DNA): TGTGCCAGCAGCCTGCCCACGAGGGGCGCACCCTATGGCTACACCTTC. Its protein is CASSLPTRGAPYGYTF.

Concerning this clonotype itself: A read error may explain this, as a much larger clone is one base away. The chain combines TRBV6-1 with TRBJ2-6; perhaps TRBD2 as D (7 bases). The CDR3 has 18 amino acids. Germline lookup yields CDR1 MNHNS and CDR2 SASEGT. The CDR3 DNA reads as TGTGCCAGCAGTGAAGTTGTGGGGGGGCGATCTGGGGCCAACGCCCTGACTTTC. Its protein product is CASSEVVGGRSGANALTF.

The CDR3 here is CSAINSGRADTQYF. CDR3 coding DNA: TGCAGTGCCATAAATAGCGGGAGAGCAGATACGCAGTATTTT. The chain is built from TRBV20-1 and TRBJ2-3; 9 bases line up with TRBD2. V gave up 6 bases and J gave up 4 bases; unmatched junction bases: 8. Germline CDR1 is DFQATT and CDR2 is SNEGSKA (reference sequence). The CDR3 consists of 14 residues.

This clonotype was recorded many times. The CDR3 protein is CASSLSPLGRGQGYTF. The CDR3 region has the DNA TGTGCCAGCAGTTTATCCCCGTTGGGCAGGGGGCAAGGCTACACCTTC. The chain couples TRBV27 to TRBJ1-2; TRBD1 agrees at 8 bases. The germline CDR1 and CDR2 sequences are MNHEY and SMNVEV (reference sequence). V lost 0 bases and J lost 8; bases outside the gene matches: 11. The CDR3 has 16 residues.

This clonotype has ten or more counts. V is TRBV12-3 or TRBV12-4 and J is TRBJ1-2, with TRBD1 as a possible D gene (5 bases). The length of the CDR3 is 15 residues. Trimming took 5 bases from V and 2 from J, leaving 15 bases between them. CDR3 amino acids: CASSKSEGPNYGYTF. CDR3 in DNA: TGTGCCAGCAGTAAGTCCGAGGGACCCAACTATGGCTACACCTTC.

This clonotype turned up a few times. This sequence joins TRBV2 and TRBJ2-3; D perhaps matches TRBD2 (5 bases). Trimming cost V 3 bases and J 3 bases, with 10 bases left between them. Germline assignment: CDR1 SNHLY and CDR2 FYNNEI. The CDR3 has 14 amino acids. In nucleotides, the CDR3 is TGTGCCAGCAGTGAGAACGGGGTGACAGATACGCAGTATTTT. Amino acid sequence: CASSENGVTDTQYF.

The V and J genes are TRBV7-3 and TRBJ2-1, with D hard to call. CDR1 is SGHTA, CDR2 FQGTGA, per germline. The ends were cut back, 2 bases at V and 4 bases at J, with 9 bases in the middle. This CDR3 is built from 14 residues. In DNA, the CDR3 is TGTGCCAGCAGCTTAGATCCCCCTTACAATGAGCAGTTCTTC. It is translated as CASSLDPPYNEQFF.

This rearrangement joins TRBV7-2 to TRBJ2-7; D is ambiguous. This CDR3 is 14 amino acids long. Germline V CDR1 and CDR2: SGHTA, FQGNSA. V lost 5 bases and J lost 4, with 15 bases in between. CDR3 DNA sequence: TGTGCCAGCAGCACGACCCTGGCCCCTTACGAGCAGTACTTC. Translation gives CASSTTLAPYEQYF. The full variable domain, its missing parts supplied by reference TRBV7-2 and TRBJ2-7, is GAGVSQSPSNKVTEKGKDVELRCDPISGHTALYWYRQSLGQGLEFLIYFQGNSAPDKSGLPSDRFSAERTGGSVSTLTIQRTQQEDSAVYLCASSTTLAPYEQYFGPGTRLTVT.

As regards this clonotype: An end of the junction differs from the germline gene, which may be a read error. This chain uses TRBV10-2 with TRBJ1-1; 10 bases match TRBD1. The germline V gene has CDR1 WSHSY and CDR2 SAAADI. The CDR3 covers 13 residues. Written as DNA, the CDR3 is TGCGCCAGCAAGGGACAGGGGAACGCTGAAGCTTTCTTT. This codes for CASKGQGNAEAFF.

The V and J genes are TRBV2 and TRBJ2-3; D is ambiguous. In germline, CDR1 is SNHLY, CDR2 FYNNEI. Trimming took 7 bases from V and 6 from J, leaving 5 bases between them. The CDR3 loop spans 10 amino acids. This chain's CDR3 is CASISDTQYF. The CDR3 DNA reads as TGTGCCAGCATCAGTGATACGCAGTATTTT.

The table lists this clonotype with many counts. This chain joins TRBV15 and TRBJ2-1; 15 bases are a match to TRBD2. The V segment lost 0 bases and the J segment 6 bases; nucleotides outside the gene matches: 0. This CDR3 comprises 16 residues. The V gene's germline CDR1 is LNHNV and CDR2 YYDKDF (reference sequence). The CDR3 nucleotides are TGTGCCACCAGCAGAGAGGGACTAGCGGGGGGCAATGAGCAGTTCTTC. Its protein product is CATSREGLAGGNEQFF.